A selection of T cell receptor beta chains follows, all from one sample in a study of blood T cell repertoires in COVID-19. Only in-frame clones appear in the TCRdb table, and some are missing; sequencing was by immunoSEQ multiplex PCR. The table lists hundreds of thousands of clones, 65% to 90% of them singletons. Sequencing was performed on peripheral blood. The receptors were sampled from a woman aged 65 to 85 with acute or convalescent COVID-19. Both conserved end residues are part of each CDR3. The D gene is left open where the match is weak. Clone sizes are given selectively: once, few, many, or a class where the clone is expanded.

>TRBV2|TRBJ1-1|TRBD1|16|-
CASIGQAPVLGTEAFF
TGTGCCAGCATTGGACAGGCCCCTGTATTGGGCACTGAAGCTTTCTTT
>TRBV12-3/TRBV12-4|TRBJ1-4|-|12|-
CAAGRGNEKLFF
TGTGCCGCAGGCAGGGGTAATGAAAAACTGTTTTTT
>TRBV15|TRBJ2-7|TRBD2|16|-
CATSRSSSGGLYEQYF
TGTGCCACCAGCAGAAGCAGTAGCGGGGGCCTTTACGAGCAGTACTTC
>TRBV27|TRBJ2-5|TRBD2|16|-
CASSSYLAGGLETQYF
TGTGCCAGCAGTTCATATCTAGCGGGGGGGCTAGAGACCCAGTACTTC
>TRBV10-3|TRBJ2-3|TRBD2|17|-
CAISDSGLAGVSDTQYF
TGTGCCATCAGTGACTCGGGACTAGCGGGGGTTTCAGATACGCAGTATTTT
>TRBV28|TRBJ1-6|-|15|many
CASSPRGVGGSPLHF
TGTGCCAGCAGTCCTCGAGGGGTCGGGGGGTCACCCCTCCACTTT
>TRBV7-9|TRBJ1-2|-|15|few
CASSLDEGFAYGYTF
TGTGCCAGCAGCTTAGATGAGGGTTTCGCCTATGGCTACACCTTC
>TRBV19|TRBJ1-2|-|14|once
CATSEGDPPYGYTF
TGTGCCACCTCAGAGGGGGATCCCCCCTATGGCTACACCTTC
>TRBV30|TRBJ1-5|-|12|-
CASGQGYGPQHF
TGTGCCTCAGGGCAGGGTTATGGTCCCCAGCATTTT
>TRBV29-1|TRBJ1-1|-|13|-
CSAYQAVGTEAFF
TGCAGCGCCTACCAGGCTGTAGGCACTGAAGCTTTCTTT
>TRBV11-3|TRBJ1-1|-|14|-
CASSPGLMNTEAFF
TGTGCCAGCAGCCCAGGGCTGATGAACACTGAAGCTTTCTTT
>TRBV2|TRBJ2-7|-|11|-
CASSATYEQYF
TGTGCCAGCAGTGCTACCTACGAGCAGTACTTC
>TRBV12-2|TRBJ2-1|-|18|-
CASRLMSRIAGGLNEQFF
TGTGCAAGTCGCTTAATGTCGAGAATAGCGGGGGGGCTCAATGAGCAGTTCTTC
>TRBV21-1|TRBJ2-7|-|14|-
CASSPPTESYEQYF
TGTGCCAGCAGCCCCCCGACAGAATCCTACGAGCAGTACTTC
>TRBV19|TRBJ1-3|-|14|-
CASSIGSSGNTIYF
TGTGCCAGTAGTATTGGGAGCTCTGGAAACACCATATATTTT
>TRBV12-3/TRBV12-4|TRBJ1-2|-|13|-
CASSWSLTYGYTF
TGTGCCAGCAGTTGGTCCCTAACCTATGGCTACACCTTC
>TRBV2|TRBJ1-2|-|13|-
CASSTDGNYGYTF
TGTGCCAGCAGTACTGACGGGAACTATGGCTACACCTTC
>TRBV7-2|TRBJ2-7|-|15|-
CASSSQWGSTYEQYF
TGTGCCAGCAGCTCTCAATGGGGCAGTACCTACGAGCAGTACTTC
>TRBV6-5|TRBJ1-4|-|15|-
CASSYSGGGSEKLFF
TGTGCCAGCAGTTACTCAGGGGGGGGCAGTGAAAAACTGTTTTTT
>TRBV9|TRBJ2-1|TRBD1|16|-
CASSVDGTGSQREQFF
TGTGCCAGCAGCGTAGACGGGACAGGGAGCCAGCGGGAGCAGTTCTTC
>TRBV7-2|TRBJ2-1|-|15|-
CASSVGWALYNEQFF
TGTGCCAGCAGCGTTGGATGGGCGCTCTACAATGAGCAGTTCTTC
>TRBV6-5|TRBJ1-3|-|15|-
CASSPSGGFTDTIYF
TGTGCCAGCAGTCCCTCGGGGGGATTCACGGACACCATATATTTT
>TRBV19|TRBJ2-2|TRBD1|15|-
CASSIDPLTGAGLFF
TGTGCCAGTAGTATAGATCCGCTTACAGGGGCCGGGCTGTTTTTT
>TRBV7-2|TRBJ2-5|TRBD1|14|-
CASSPTGAGKTQYF
TGTGCCAGCAGCCCAACAGGGGCTGGGAAGACCCAGTACTTC
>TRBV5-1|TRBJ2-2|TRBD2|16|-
CASSLGGTRNTGELFF
TGCGCCAGCAGCTTGGGAGGGACTAGGAACACCGGGGAGCTGTTTTTT
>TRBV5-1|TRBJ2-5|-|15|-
CASSLWPGQQETQYF
TGCGCCAGCAGCTTGTGGCCAGGACAGCAAGAGACCCAGTACTTC
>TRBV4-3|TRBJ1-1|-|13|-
CASSQELDMAAFF
TGCGCCAGCAGCCAAGAACTGGACATGGCGGCTTTCTTT
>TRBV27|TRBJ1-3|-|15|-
CASSLQGHFGNTIYF
TGTGCCAGCAGTCTACAGGGACACTTTGGAAACACCATATATTTT
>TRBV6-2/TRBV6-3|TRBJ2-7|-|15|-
CASSYARGFSYEQYF
TGTGCCAGCAGTTACGCCAGGGGTTTCTCCTACGAGCAGTACTTC
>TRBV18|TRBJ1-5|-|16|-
CASSPGEGGNNQPQHF
TGTGCCAGCTCACCAGGGGAGGGGGGCAACAATCAGCCCCAGCATTTT
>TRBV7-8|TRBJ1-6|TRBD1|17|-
CASSPRGGQGANSPLHF
TGTGCCAGCAGCCCCCGGGGAGGACAGGGAGCCAATTCACCCCTCCACTTT